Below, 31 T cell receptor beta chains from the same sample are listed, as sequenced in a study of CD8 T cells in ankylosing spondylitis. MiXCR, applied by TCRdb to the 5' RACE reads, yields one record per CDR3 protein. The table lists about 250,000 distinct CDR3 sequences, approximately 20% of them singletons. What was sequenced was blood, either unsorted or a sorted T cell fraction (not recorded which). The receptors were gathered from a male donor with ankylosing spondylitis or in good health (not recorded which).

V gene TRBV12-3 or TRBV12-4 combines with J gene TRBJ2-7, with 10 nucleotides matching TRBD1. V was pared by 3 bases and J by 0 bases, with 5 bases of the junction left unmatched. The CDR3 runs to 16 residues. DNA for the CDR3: TGTGCCAGCAGTTTCTACCGGGACAGGGGCTCCTACGAGCAGTACTTC. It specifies CASSFYRDRGSYEQYF.

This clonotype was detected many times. CDR3 residues: CASSYSDRDYLLEQYF. In DNA form, the CDR3 reads TGTGCCAGCAGTTACTCCGACCGGGATTACCTACTAGAGCAGTACTTC. The chain joins TRBV6-2 or TRBV6-3 to TRBJ2-7; possibly TRBD2 for D (5 bases). The length of the CDR3 is 16 residues. Trimming cost V 0 bases and J 7 bases, with 19 bases left between them. From germline, CDR1 is MNHEY and CDR2 SVGEGT.

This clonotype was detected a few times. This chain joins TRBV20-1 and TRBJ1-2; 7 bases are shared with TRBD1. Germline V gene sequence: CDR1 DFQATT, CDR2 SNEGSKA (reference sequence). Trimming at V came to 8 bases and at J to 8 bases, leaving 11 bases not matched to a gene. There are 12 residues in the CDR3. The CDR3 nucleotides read TGCAGTAGGGACAGTGAGGGGCAAGGCTACACCTTC. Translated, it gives CSRDSEGQGYTF.

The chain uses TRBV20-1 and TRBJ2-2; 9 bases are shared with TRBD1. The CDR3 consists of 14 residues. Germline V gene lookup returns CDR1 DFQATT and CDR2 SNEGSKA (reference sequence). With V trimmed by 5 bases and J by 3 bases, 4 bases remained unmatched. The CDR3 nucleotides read TGCAGTGCTCACGACAGGGGGGACACCGGGGAGCTGTTTTTT. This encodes CSAHDRGDTGELFF.

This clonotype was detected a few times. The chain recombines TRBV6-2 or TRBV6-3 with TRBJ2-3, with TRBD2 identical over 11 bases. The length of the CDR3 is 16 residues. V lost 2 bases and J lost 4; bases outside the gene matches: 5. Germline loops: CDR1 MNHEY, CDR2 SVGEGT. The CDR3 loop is CASSYPTSGRADTQYF. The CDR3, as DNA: TGTGCCAGCAGTTACCCCACTAGCGGGAGAGCAGATACGCAGTATTTT.

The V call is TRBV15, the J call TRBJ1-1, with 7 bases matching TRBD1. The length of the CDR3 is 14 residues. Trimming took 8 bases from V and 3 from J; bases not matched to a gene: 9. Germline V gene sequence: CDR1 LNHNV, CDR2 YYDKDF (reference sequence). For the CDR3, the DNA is TGTGCCACCGACGACAGGGTCGGGGACACTGAAGCTTTCTTT. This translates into CATDDRVGDTEAFF.

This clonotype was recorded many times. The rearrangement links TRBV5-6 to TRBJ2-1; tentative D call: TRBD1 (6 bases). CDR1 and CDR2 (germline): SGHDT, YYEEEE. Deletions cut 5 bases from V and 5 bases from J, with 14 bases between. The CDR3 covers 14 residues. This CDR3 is CASRGYRAHNEQFF. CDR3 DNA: TGTGCCAGCAGGGGATACAGGGCCCACAATGAGCAGTTCTTC.

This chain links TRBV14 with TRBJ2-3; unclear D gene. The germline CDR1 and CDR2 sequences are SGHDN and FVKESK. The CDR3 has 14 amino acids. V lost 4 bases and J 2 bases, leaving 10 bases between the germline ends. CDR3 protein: CASSPHSDTDTQYF. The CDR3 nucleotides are TGTGCCAGCAGCCCGCACTCGGACACAGATACGCAGTATTTT. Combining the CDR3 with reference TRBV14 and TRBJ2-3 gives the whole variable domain EAGVTQFPSHSVIEKGQTVTLRCDPISGHDNLYWYRRVMGKEIKFLLHFVKESKQDESGMPNNRFLAERTGGTYSTLKVQPAELEDSGVYFCASSPHSDTDTQYFGPGTRLTVL.

CDR3 DNA: TGTGCCAGCAGTTCCGGGTTCGGGGCCAAAAACATTCAGTACTTC. The encoded protein is CASSSGFGAKNIQYF. The V and J genes are TRBV2 and TRBJ2-4, with unresolved D. Germline CDR1 and CDR2: SNHLY and FYNNEI. The CDR3 totals 15 residues. Deletions cut 5 bases from V and 1 base from J, with 12 bases between.

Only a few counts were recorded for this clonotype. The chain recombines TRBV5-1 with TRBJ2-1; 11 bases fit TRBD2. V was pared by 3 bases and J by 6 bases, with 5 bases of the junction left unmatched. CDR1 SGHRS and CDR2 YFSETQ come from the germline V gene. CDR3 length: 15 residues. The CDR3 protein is CASSSLAGGSNEQFF. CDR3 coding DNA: TGCGCCAGCAGCTCCCTAGCGGGAGGTTCCAATGAGCAGTTCTTC.

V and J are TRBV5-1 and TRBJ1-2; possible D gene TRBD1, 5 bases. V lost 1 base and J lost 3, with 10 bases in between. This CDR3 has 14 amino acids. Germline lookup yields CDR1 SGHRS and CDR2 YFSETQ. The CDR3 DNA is TGCGCCAGCAGCTTGAACAGGTTGGACTATGGCTACACCTTC. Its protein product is CASSLNRLDYGYTF.

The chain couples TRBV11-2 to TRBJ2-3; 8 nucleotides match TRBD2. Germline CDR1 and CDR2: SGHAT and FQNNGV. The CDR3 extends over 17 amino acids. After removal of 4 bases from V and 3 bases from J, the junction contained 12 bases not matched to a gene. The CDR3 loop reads CASSSEIAGWGTDTQYF. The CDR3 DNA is TGTGCCAGCAGCTCAGAGATAGCGGGATGGGGAACAGATACGCAGTATTTT.

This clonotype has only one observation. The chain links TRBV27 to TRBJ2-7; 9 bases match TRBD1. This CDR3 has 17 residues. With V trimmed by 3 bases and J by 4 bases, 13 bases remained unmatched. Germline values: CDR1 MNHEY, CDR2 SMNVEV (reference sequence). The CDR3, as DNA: TGTGCCAGCAGTTTCGAGGCCCCCTGGACAGGGGCTTACGAGCAGTACTTC. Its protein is CASSFEAPWTGAYEQYF.

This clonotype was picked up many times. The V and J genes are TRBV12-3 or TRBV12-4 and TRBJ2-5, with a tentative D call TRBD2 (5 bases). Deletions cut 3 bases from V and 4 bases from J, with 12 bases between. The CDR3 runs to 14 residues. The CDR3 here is CASSLMGVGETQYF. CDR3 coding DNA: TGTGCCAGCAGTTTGATGGGAGTGGGAGAGACCCAGTACTTC.

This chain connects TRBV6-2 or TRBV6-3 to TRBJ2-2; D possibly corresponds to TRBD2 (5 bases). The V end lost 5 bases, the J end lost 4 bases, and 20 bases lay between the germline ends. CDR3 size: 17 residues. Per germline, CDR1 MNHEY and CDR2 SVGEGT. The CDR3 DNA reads TGTGCCAGCAGTCAATCTCTTTTCTCGGGGATCACCGGGGAGCTGTTTTTT. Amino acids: CASSQSLFSGITGELFF.

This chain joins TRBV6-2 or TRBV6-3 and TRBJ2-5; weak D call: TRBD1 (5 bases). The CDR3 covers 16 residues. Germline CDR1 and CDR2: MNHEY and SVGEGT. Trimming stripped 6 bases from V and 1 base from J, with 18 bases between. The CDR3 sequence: CASRTTDLQIQETQYF. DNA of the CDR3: TGTGCCAGCAGGACGACAGACCTACAAATCCAAGAGACCCAGTACTTC.

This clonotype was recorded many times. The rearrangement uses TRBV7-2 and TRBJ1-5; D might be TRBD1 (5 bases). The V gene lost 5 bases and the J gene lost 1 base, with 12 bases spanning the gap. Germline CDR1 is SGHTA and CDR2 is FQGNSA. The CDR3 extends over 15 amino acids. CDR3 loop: CASSPGILSNQPQHF. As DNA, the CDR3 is TGTGCCAGCAGCCCAGGGATACTGAGCAATCAGCCCCAGCATTTT.

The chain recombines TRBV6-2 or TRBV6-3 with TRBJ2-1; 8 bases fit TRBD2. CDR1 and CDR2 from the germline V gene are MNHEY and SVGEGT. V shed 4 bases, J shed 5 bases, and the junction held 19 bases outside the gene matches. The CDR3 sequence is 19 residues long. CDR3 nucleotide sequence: TGTGCCAGCAGTTCGATCCCCCTATACAGCGGGAGTGAGCACAATGAGCAGTTCTTC. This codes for CASSSIPLYSGSEHNEQFF.

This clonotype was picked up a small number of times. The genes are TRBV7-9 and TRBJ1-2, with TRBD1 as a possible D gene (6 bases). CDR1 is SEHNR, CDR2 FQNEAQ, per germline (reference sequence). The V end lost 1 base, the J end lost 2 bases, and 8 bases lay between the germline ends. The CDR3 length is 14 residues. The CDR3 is CASSLVQGNYGYTF. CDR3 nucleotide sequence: TGTGCCAGCAGCTTAGTCCAGGGGAACTATGGCTACACCTTC.

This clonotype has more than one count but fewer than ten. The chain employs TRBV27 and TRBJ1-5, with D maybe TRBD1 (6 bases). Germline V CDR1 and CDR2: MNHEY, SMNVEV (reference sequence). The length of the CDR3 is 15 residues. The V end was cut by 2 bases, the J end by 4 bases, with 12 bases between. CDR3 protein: CASSLDTGLNQPQHF. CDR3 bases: TGTGCCAGCAGTTTAGACACAGGGCTGAATCAGCCCCAGCATTTT.

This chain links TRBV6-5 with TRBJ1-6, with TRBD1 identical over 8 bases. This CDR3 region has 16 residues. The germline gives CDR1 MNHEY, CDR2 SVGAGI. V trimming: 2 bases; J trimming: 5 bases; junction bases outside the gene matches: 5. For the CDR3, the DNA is TGTGCCAGCAGTTACGGGACAGGAGCAAATAATTCACCCCTCCACTTT. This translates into CASSYGTGANNSPLHF.

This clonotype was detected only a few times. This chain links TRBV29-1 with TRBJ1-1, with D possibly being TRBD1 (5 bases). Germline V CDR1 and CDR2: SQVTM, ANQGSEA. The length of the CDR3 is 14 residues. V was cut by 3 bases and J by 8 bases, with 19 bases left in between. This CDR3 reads CSVDQITGEGEAFF. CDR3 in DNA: TGCAGCGTTGACCAAATTACGGGGGAAGGAGAAGCTTTCTTT.

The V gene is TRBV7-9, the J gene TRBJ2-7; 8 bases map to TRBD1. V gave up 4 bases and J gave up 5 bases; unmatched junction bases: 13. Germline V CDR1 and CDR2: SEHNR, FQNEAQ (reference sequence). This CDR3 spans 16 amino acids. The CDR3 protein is CASSSQGARVPDEQYF. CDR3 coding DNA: TGTGCCAGCAGCTCTCAGGGGGCCCGAGTCCCGGACGAGCAGTACTTC.

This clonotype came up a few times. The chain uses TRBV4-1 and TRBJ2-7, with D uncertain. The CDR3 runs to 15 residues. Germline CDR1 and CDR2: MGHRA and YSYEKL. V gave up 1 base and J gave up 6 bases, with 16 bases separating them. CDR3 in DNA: TGCGCCAGCAGCCAAGGGCGCTTCGACCTGATCGAGCAGTACTTC. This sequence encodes CASSQGRFDLIEQYF.

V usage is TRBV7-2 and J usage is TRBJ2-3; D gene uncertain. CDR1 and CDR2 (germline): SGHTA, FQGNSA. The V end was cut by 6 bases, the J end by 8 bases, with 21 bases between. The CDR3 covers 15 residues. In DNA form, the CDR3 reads TGTGCCAGCAGATCAGGCGGACCCCCAGAAATTACGCAGTATTTT. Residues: CASRSGGPPEITQYF.

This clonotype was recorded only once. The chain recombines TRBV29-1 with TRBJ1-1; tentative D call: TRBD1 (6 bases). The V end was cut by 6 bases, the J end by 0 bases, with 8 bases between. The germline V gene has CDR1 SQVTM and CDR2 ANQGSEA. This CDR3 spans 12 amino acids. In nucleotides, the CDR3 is TGCAGCGTAAGGGACATGAACACTGAAGCTTTCTTT. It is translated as CSVRDMNTEAFF.

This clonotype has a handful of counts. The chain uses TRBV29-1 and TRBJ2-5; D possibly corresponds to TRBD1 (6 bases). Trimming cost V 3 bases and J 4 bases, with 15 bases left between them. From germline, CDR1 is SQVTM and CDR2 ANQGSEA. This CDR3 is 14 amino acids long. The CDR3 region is CSVEGASDSETQYF. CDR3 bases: TGCAGCGTTGAGGGGGCCAGCGACTCAGAGACCCAGTACTTC.

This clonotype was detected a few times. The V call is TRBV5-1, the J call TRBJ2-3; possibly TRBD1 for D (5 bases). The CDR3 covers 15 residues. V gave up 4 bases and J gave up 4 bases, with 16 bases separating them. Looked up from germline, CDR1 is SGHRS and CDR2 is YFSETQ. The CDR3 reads CASSPSQGGADTQYF. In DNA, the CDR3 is TGCGCCAGCAGCCCAAGCCAGGGTGGGGCAGATACGCAGTATTTT.

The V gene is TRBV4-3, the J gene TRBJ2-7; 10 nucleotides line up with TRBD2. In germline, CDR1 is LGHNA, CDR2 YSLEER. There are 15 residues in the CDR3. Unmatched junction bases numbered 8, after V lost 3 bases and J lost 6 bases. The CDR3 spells CASSQFLAGESEQYF. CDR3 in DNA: TGCGCCAGCAGCCAGTTCCTAGCGGGAGAGTCCGAGCAGTACTTC.

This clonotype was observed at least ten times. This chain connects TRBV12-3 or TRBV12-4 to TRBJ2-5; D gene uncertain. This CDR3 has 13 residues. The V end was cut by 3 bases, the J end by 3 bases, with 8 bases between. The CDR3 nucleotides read TGTGCCAGCAGTTTGGTGTCGGAAGAGACCCAGTACTTC. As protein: CASSLVSEETQYF.

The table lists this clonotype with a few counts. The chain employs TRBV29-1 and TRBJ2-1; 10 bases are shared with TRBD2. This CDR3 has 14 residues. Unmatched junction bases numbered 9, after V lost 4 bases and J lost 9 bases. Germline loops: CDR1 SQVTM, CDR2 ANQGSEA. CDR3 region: CSVVYLAGAGEQFF. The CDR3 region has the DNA TGCAGCGTTGTGTATCTAGCGGGAGCGGGTGAGCAGTTCTTC.